Below, 31 T cell receptor beta chains from the same sample are listed, as sequenced in a study of T cells in Graves' hyperthyroidism and ophthalmopathy. It was RNA transcripts that yielded the amplified TCR beta CDR3 regions. First-round RT-PCR with HTBI primers amplified the TCR CDR3 region. From the multiplex PCR reads, TCRdb called clonotypes with MiXCR, one entry per CDR3 protein. The repertoire holds 600,000 to 750,000 distinct CDR3 sequences, with 17% as singletons. Material for sequencing was blood. These TCRs come from a man between 45 and 60 years old with Graves' hyperthyroidism.

This rearrangement joins TRBV7-2 to TRBJ1-1, with TRBD1 identical over 9 bases. This CDR3 region has 14 residues. V lost 3 bases to trimming and J lost 11 bases; unmatched junction nucleotides: 10. Germline V gene data show CDR1 as SGHTA and CDR2 as FQGNSA. The CDR3 loop is CASSFTGGHGTAFF. CDR3 in DNA: TGTGCCAGCAGCTTTACAGGGGGCCACGGCACGGCTTTCTTT.

This clonotype was recorded a few times. V usage is TRBV10-3 and J usage is TRBJ1-2; 7 positions agree with TRBD1. Germline V gene sequence: CDR1 ENHRY, CDR2 SYGVKD. The CDR3 covers 13 residues. Unmatched junction bases numbered 3, after V lost 3 bases and J lost 5 bases. In DNA form, the CDR3 reads TGTGCCATCAGTGAAGACAGGGAATATGGCTACACCTTC. As protein: CAISEDREYGYTF.

This clonotype has ten or more counts. CDR3 sequence reads: CASSQDLILVRFF. CDR3 coding DNA: TGTGCCAGCAGCCAAGACCTAATTCTTGTTCGGTTCTTC. The genes are TRBV14 and TRBJ2-1; D uncertain. CDR1 is SGHDN and CDR2 is FVKESK in the germline V gene. The CDR3 consists of 13 residues. Trimming left V 0 bases short and J 15 bases short, with 15 bases between.

This clonotype was counted only a few times. The CDR3 spells CASSSIGGFADTQYF. The CDR3 region has the DNA TGCGCCAGCAGCTCAATCGGAGGGTTTGCAGATACGCAGTATTTT. The J gene is TRBJ2-3, the V gene TRBV5-1, with TRBD2 as a possible D gene (6 bases). The CDR3 spans 15 residues. Trimming left V 3 bases short and J 4 bases short, with 15 bases between. Germline CDR1 SGHRS, CDR2 YFSETQ.

The chain uses TRBV5-1 and TRBJ1-1; 11 positions match TRBD1. The V gene's germline CDR1 is SGHRS and CDR2 YFSETQ. CDR3 length: 16 residues. J gave up 1 base and V 4 bases, and 6 bases lay outside the gene matches. CDR3 coding DNA: TGCGCCAGCAGCAGGACAGGGGGCGTTTGGAACACTGAAGCTTTCTTT. Translating gives CASSRTGGVWNTEAFF.

The chain has TRBV20-1 and TRBJ1-1; no definite D call. V shed 3 bases and J shed 1 base, with 9 bases lying between them. The CDR3 sequence is 13 residues long. Germline V gives CDR1 DFQATT, CDR2 SNEGSKA (reference sequence). CDR3 sequence: CSASDVSNTEAFF. The DNA of the CDR3 is TGCAGTGCTAGTGACGTATCGAACACTGAAGCTTTCTTT.

The J gene is TRBJ1-1, the V gene TRBV6-4; 7 bases map to TRBD1. This CDR3 comprises 16 residues. Germline CDR1 reads MRHNA; CDR2 reads SNTAGT. V trimming: 6 bases; J trimming: 4 bases; junction bases outside the gene matches: 14. The CDR3 here is CASSPQGGDWITEAFF. The CDR3 nucleotides read TGTGCCAGCAGCCCTCAGGGGGGGGATTGGATCACTGAAGCTTTCTTT.

This clonotype was recorded at least ten times. The chain combines TRBV11-2 with TRBJ2-5, with D uncertain. CDR3 length: 13 amino acids. The V gene lost 1 base and the J gene lost 3 bases, with 6 bases spanning the gap. Germline lookup yields CDR1 SGHAT and CDR2 FQNNGV. CDR3 region: CASSLVLEETQYF. In nucleotides, the CDR3 is TGTGCCAGCAGCTTAGTATTAGAAGAGACCCAGTACTTC.

The gene calls are TRBV19 and TRBJ1-3; D unclear. This CDR3 has 16 amino acids. Germline CDR1 LNHDA, CDR2 SQIVND (reference sequence). The V end lost 2 bases, the J end lost 0 bases, and 11 bases lay between the germline ends. CDR3 coding DNA: TGTGCCAGTAGTATAAGCGCCCGGAACTCTGGAAACACCATATATTTT. Its translation is CASSISARNSGNTIYF.

This clonotype has at least ten counts. V and J are TRBV2 and TRBJ2-3; D is possibly TRBD1 (6 bases). This CDR3 spans 14 amino acids. Germline V gene lookup returns CDR1 SNHLY and CDR2 FYNNEI. Trimming removed 6 bases at V and 5 bases at J, with 15 bases between. CDR3 in amino acids: CASRDRTNRDTQYF. The DNA of the CDR3 is TGTGCCAGCAGGGACAGAACCAACCGAGATACGCAGTATTTT.

The rearrangement links TRBV6-5 to TRBJ1-5, with a tentative D call TRBD1 (5 bases). V was shortened by 2 bases and J by 2 bases, with 10 bases between the two germline ends. From germline, CDR1 is MNHEY and CDR2 SVGAGI. This CDR3 has 15 amino acids. The CDR3 DNA is TGTGCCAGCAGTTACAGGGGTGGTGGCAATCAGCCCCAGCATTTT. Residues: CASSYRGGGNQPQHF.

This clonotype was detected many times. This chain joins TRBV7-3 and TRBJ2-3, with 11 bases that match TRBD2. CDR3 length equals 15 residues. The germline gives CDR1 SGHTA, CDR2 FQGTGA. The junction had 5 bases not matched to a gene; V was cut back by 4 bases and J by 5 bases. Here the CDR3 DNA reads TGTGCCAGCAGCTCATATAGCGGGAGGGTAGATACGCAGTATTTT. Its translation: CASSSYSGRVDTQYF.

This clonotype was detected ten times or more. CDR3 protein: CASSRTGMNTEAFF. The CDR3 DNA reads TGTGCCAGCAGTCGGACAGGGATGAACACTGAAGCTTTCTTT. The chain carries TRBV3-1 and TRBJ1-1; 8 positions match TRBD1. The CDR3 is 14 residues long. Germline trimming cut 6 bases from V and 0 bases from J; bases unmatched to any gene: 3. Germline lookup yields CDR1 LGHDT and CDR2 YNNKEL (reference sequence).

This clonotype showed up just a few times. The V and J genes are TRBV28 and TRBJ1-5, with D uncertain. V was cut by 4 bases and J by 7 bases, with 14 bases left in between. This CDR3 has 14 residues. From germline, CDR1 is MDHEN and CDR2 SYDVKM. CDR3 residues: CASSSSTPVQPQHF. In nucleotides, the CDR3 is TGTGCCAGCAGTTCATCGACTCCGGTCCAGCCCCAGCATTTT. The full variable domain, its missing parts supplied by reference TRBV28 and TRBJ1-5, is DVKVTQSSRYLVKRTGEKVFLECVQDMDHENMFWYRQDPGLGLRLIYFSYDVKMKEKGDIPEGYSVSREKKERFSLILESASTNQTSMYLCASSSSTPVQPQHFGDGTRLSIL.

This clonotype was observed at least ten times. This rearrangement joins TRBV2 to TRBJ2-7, with 8 bases that match TRBD1. V dropped 7 bases and J dropped 3; count of bases not matched to a gene: 8. The CDR3 is 14 residues long. Germline lookup yields CDR1 SNHLY and CDR2 FYNNEI. For the CDR3, the DNA is TGTGCCAGCACCAGAGGACAGGGCGGCTACGAGCAGTACTTC. Translation gives CASTRGQGGYEQYF.

In this sample, this clonotype turned up many times. The V call is TRBV11-2, the J call TRBJ2-5, with TRBD1 matching 7 bases. The V gene's germline CDR1 is SGHAT and CDR2 FQNNGV. Germline trimming cut 3 bases from V and 1 base from J; bases unmatched to any gene: 8. The CDR3 loop spans 16 amino acids. The CDR3 nucleotides are TGTGCCAGCAGCTTCTTGACAGGGCCCCTCCAAGAGACCCAGTACTTC. Protein sequence: CASSFLTGPLQETQYF.

At least ten counts were recorded for this clonotype. This chain links TRBV12-3 or TRBV12-4 with TRBJ2-3, with D possibly matching TRBD2 (6 bases). The CDR3 totals 15 residues. V lost 3 bases and J lost 0, with 10 bases in between. This chain's CDR3 is CASSFPGTSTDTQYF. In nucleotides, the CDR3 is TGTGCCAGCAGTTTCCCAGGGACTAGCACAGATACGCAGTATTTT.

This clonotype was seen at least ten times. The V gene is TRBV6-1, the J gene TRBJ1-2; 7 bases fit TRBD1. The CDR3 runs to 15 residues. Germline CDR1 is MNHNS and CDR2 is SASEGT. J lost 0 bases, V lost 6 bases, and 7 bases had no gene match. Here the CDR3 DNA reads TGTGCCAGCAGGAGGACAGGTGGGCCTAACTATGGCTACACCTTC. This encodes CASRRTGGPNYGYTF.

Ten or more counts support this clonotype. The chain combines TRBV12-3 or TRBV12-4 with TRBJ2-7; TRBD2 matches at 8 bases. The CDR3 has 13 amino acids. J lost 2 bases, V lost 7 bases, and 4 bases had no gene match. CDR3: CASKLAGTYEQYF. In DNA form, the CDR3 reads TGTGCCAGCAAGCTAGCGGGCACCTACGAGCAGTACTTC.

Many counts were recorded for this clonotype. CDR3 in DNA: TGTGCCAGCAGTTTGGGCGGTGTAAGCACAGATACGCAGTATTTT. This gives the protein CASSLGGVSTDTQYF. This chain uses TRBV12-3 or TRBV12-4 with TRBJ2-3; D is uncertain. This CDR3 has 15 residues. V was pared by 3 bases and J by 0 bases, with 10 bases between.

The gene calls are TRBV9 and TRBJ1-4; 10 positions agree with TRBD1. The CDR3 extends over 16 amino acids. V shed 2 bases and J 8 bases; nucleotides not matched to a gene: 9. Germline CDR1 is SGDLS and CDR2 is YYNGEE. The CDR3 protein is CASSVGSGTGVEKLFF. The CDR3, as DNA: TGTGCCAGCAGCGTCGGTTCCGGGACAGGGGTCGAAAAACTGTTTTTT.

This clonotype appeared many times. This sequence joins TRBV12-3 or TRBV12-4 and TRBJ2-5; no firm D call. V dropped 5 bases and J dropped 4 bases, with 17 bases sitting between them. The CDR3 length is 15 residues. In DNA form, the CDR3 reads TGTGCCAGCAGTCTGAGTGGCAGGTTGGGAGAGACCCAGTACTTC. It codes for CASSLSGRLGETQYF.

This clonotype was observed many times. The rearrangement links TRBV5-1 to TRBJ2-5, with 9 bases aligning to TRBD2. V was clipped by 7 bases and J by 5 bases; unmatched bases: 15. Germline V lookup: CDR1 SGHRS, CDR2 YFSETQ. CDR3 size: 16 residues. The CDR3 sequence: CASGRSGGRASETQYF. In nucleotides, the CDR3 is TGCGCCAGCGGGAGGAGTGGCGGGAGGGCCTCGGAGACCCAGTACTTC.

This clonotype was picked up many times. The chain is built from TRBV3-1 and TRBJ2-2, with TRBD2 identical over 12 bases. V was pared by 0 bases and J by 7 bases, with 3 bases of the junction left unmatched. The CDR3 loop spans 16 amino acids. CDR1 and CDR2 (germline): LGHDT, YNNKEL (reference sequence). CDR3 protein: CASSQETSGSYGELFF. CDR3 nucleotides: TGTGCCAGCAGCCAAGAGACTAGCGGGAGTTACGGGGAGCTGTTTTTT.

This clonotype was observed a handful of times. The rearrangement links TRBV18 to TRBJ1-6, with TRBD1 identical over 9 bases. V gave up 3 bases and J gave up 7 bases; unmatched junction bases: 4. The CDR3 is 15 residues long. In germline, CDR1 is KGHSH, CDR2 LQKENI. The DNA for the CDR3 is TGTGCCAGCTCACCCAGACAGGGGGACAATTCACCCCTCCACTTT. Translated, it gives CASSPRQGDNSPLHF.

This clonotype was seen more than once but under ten times. This chain links TRBV9 with TRBJ2-1, with 7 bases identical to TRBD1. V lost 3 bases and J lost 8; bases outside the gene matches: 14. Germline loops: CDR1 SGDLS, CDR2 YYNGEE. The CDR3 has 16 residues. The CDR3 region is CASSASGGKLSDEQFF. Here the CDR3 DNA reads TGTGCCAGCAGCGCCTCAGGGGGAAAGCTGTCTGATGAGCAGTTCTTC.

As for this clonotype: Being one base from a much bigger clone, this may be a read error. The DNA of the CDR3 is TGTGCCAACAGGGACAGGGGAGGAAACACCATATATTTT. Translation: CANRDRGGNTIYF. The chain carries TRBV2 and TRBJ1-3, with 10 bases identical to TRBD1. V shed 10 bases, J shed 4 bases, and the junction held 4 bases outside the gene matches. The CDR3 length is 13 residues. From germline, CDR1 is SNHLY and CDR2 FYNNEI. Together with reference TRBV2 and TRBJ1-3, the CDR3 gives the full variable domain: EPEVTQTPSHQVTQMGQEVILRCVPISNHLYFYWYRQILGQKVEFLVSFYNNEISEKSEIFDDQFSVERPDGSNFTLKIRSTKLEDSAMYFCANRDRGGNTIYFGEGSWLTVV.

This clonotype came up many times. The chain has TRBV6-1 and TRBJ1-3; a weak D match, TRBD1 (5 bases). This CDR3 region has 17 residues. The V end was cut by 6 bases, the J end by 1 base, with 19 bases between. In germline, CDR1 is MNHNS, CDR2 SASEGT. In nucleotides, the CDR3 is TGTGCCAGCAGAGTATCCCCGGGACGGAGTTCTGGAAACACCATATATTTT. Amino acids: CASRVSPGRSSGNTIYF.

This clonotype was counted many times. V is TRBV11-2 and J is TRBJ2-1; 7 bases agree with TRBD2. Per the germline V gene, CDR1 is SGHAT and CDR2 is FQNNGV. V dropped 5 bases and J dropped 3; count of bases not matched to a gene: 7. This CDR3 spans 15 amino acids. The CDR3, as DNA: TGTGCCAGCAGCCGAGCTAGCGGAGGCTACAATGAGCAGTTCTTC. It codes for CASSRASGGYNEQFF.

This clonotype came up many times. The V gene is TRBV5-1, the J gene TRBJ2-2, with a tentative D call TRBD1 (5 bases). The CDR3 is made up of 13 amino acids. CDR1 is SGHRS and CDR2 is YFSETQ in the germline V gene. V was shortened by 4 bases and J by 7 bases, with 11 bases between the two germline ends. This CDR3 reads CASSLRQNGELFF. The CDR3 coding sequence is TGCGCCAGCAGCCTCCGACAGAACGGGGAGCTGTTTTTT. Filled out from reference TRBV5-1 and TRBJ2-2, the complete variable domain reads KAGVTQTPRYLIKTRGQQVTLSCSPISGHRSVSWYQQTPGQGLQFLFEYFSETQRNKGNFPGRFSGRQFSNSRSEMNVSTLELGDSALYLCASSLRQNGELFFGEGSRLTVL.

V and J are TRBV19 and TRBJ1-5, with D possibly TRBD1 on 6 matching bases. In germline, CDR1 is LNHDA, CDR2 SQIVND (reference sequence). Trimming removed 3 bases from V and 7 bases from J, with 10 bases in between. The CDR3 runs to 13 residues. The chain's CDR3 is CASSIRGPQPQHF. The CDR3 DNA reads TGTGCCAGTAGTATCAGGGGACCGCAGCCCCAGCATTTT.